The 13 T cell receptor beta chains given below trace back to one sample, sequenced in a study of regulatory T cells in long-lasting Graves disease. Construction of the TCR beta libraries employed iRepertoire HTBI primers in conjunction with Arm-PCR of CDR3 regions. TCRdb itself ran the multiplex PCR reads through MiXCR, one entry per CDR3 protein. The repertoire consists of approximately 690,000 distinct CDR3 sequences, with around 32% occurring once and the leading ten covering 42%. Time point: persistent/refractory GD, antithyroid drugs over 5 years with positive TRAb. Scientists built the TCR library using RNA that was extracted from PBMCs. The sample here was peripheral blood mononuclear cells (PBMCs), taken when the disease was refractory, from a patient treated with antithyroid drugs. Receptors originate from a female donor with Graves disease.

This clonotype was seen a handful of times. The CDR3 DNA reads as TGTGCCAGCAGCGTACTTGAATTTGGTGGGGAATCGGGAGAGCAGTACTTC. This sequence encodes CASSVLEFGGESGEQYF. The chain combines TRBV9 with TRBJ2-7; a weak D match, TRBD2 (5 bases). The CDR3 extends over 17 amino acids. Germline values: CDR1 SGDLS, CDR2 YYNGEE. V lost 1 base to trimming and J lost 7 bases, with 24 bases between them.

The chain links TRBV12-3 or TRBV12-4 to TRBJ2-4; D call uncertain. This CDR3 is built from 12 residues. V was shortened by 2 bases and J by 2 bases, with 1 base between the two germline ends. In nucleotides, the CDR3 is TGTGCCAGCAGTTTAACCAAAAACATTCAGTACTTC. Its protein product is CASSLTKNIQYF.

Only a few counts were recorded for this clonotype. This chain uses TRBV6-2 or TRBV6-3 with TRBJ2-7; either TRBD1 or TRBD2 may supply D (5 bases each). This CDR3 region has 14 residues. CDR1 is MNHEY, CDR2 SVGEGT, per germline. Trimming removed 0 bases from V and 4 bases from J, with 10 bases in between. The CDR3 region has the DNA TGTGCCAGCAGTTACTCCGCTGGGGGATACGAGCAGTACTTC. Its translation: CASSYSAGGYEQYF.

This clonotype was counted a few times. The J gene is TRBJ1-5, the V gene TRBV6-1, with D uncertain. This CDR3 has 15 residues. Trimming pared 7 bases from V and 1 base from J, leaving 14 bases between. Germline values: CDR1 MNHNS, CDR2 SASEGT. CDR3 amino acids: CASMQSDASNQPQHF. The CDR3 nucleotides read TGTGCCAGCATGCAATCAGACGCCAGCAATCAGCCCCAGCATTTT.

The chain has TRBV14 and TRBJ1-2; 7 nucleotides agree with TRBD1. The J segment lost 4 bases and the V segment lost 3 bases, leaving 5 bases of the junction unmatched. Germline values: CDR1 SGHDN, CDR2 FVKESK. This CDR3 has 14 amino acids. The CDR3 reads CASSQGGQIYGYTF. CDR3 nucleotide sequence: TGTGCCAGCAGCCAGGGGGGACAGATCTATGGCTACACCTTC.

This clonotype occurred a few times. CDR3 region: CSATRTSGSSSYEQYF. CDR3 nucleotide sequence: TGCAGTGCCACTCGGACTAGCGGGAGTTCGTCCTACGAGCAGTACTTC. J is TRBJ2-7 and V is TRBV20-1, with TRBD2 matching 13 bases. There are 16 residues in the CDR3. Germline trimming cut 6 bases from V and 1 base from J; bases unmatched to any gene: 9. The germline CDR1 and CDR2 sequences are DFQATT and SNEGSKA (reference sequence).

The chain recombines TRBV9 with TRBJ1-5; D is undetermined. Germline V gene lookup returns CDR1 SGDLS and CDR2 YYNGEE. This CDR3 spans 16 amino acids. Trimming removed 0 bases from V and 4 bases from J, with 14 bases in between. Here the CDR3 DNA reads TGTGCCAGCAGCGTAGGGGTAAACGGAGGAAATCAGCCCCAGCATTTT. Its protein product is CASSVGVNGGNQPQHF.

This clonotype was detected a few times. The chain combines TRBV7-2 with TRBJ2-7, with TRBD2 matching 14 bases. Germline CDR1 SGHTA, CDR2 FQGNSA. This CDR3 comprises 16 residues. Losses at the gene ends were 4 bases for V and 5 bases for J; bases not matched to a gene: 7. The CDR3 region is CASSSPGLAGGHEQYF. The CDR3 DNA reads TGTGCCAGCAGCTCCCCCGGACTAGCGGGAGGCCACGAGCAGTACTTC.

Ten or more counts support this clonotype. An end of the junction differs from the germline gene, which may be a read error. This chain links TRBV11-2 with TRBJ2-7, with D tentatively TRBD2 (6 bases). This CDR3 is built from 15 residues. Germline V gene lookup returns CDR1 SGHAT and CDR2 FQNNGV. CDR3 in amino acids: CASSLSGALSDEQYF. As DNA, the CDR3 is TGTGCCAGCAGCTTGTCGGGAGCCCTCTCCGACGAGCAGTACTTC.

This clonotype was counted only a few times. The CDR3 is CASSQDSGSYGYTF. The DNA for the CDR3 is TGCGCCAGCAGCCAAGATAGCGGCAGCTATGGCTACACCTTC. This chain joins TRBV4-1 and TRBJ1-2; D gene uncertain. The CDR3 is made up of 14 amino acids. Germline assignment: CDR1 MGHRA and CDR2 YSYEKL. V was cut by 0 bases and J by 4 bases, with 9 bases left in between.

This clonotype has just one count. The chain employs TRBV25-1 and TRBJ2-7, with D possibly called TRBD1 or TRBD2 (6 bases each). The V end was cut by 9 bases, the J end by 2 bases, with 20 bases between. The germline CDR1 and CDR2 sequences are MGHDK and SYGVNS. There are 15 residues in the CDR3. CDR3 loop: CASRRGAGAAYEQYF. CDR3 coding DNA: TGTGCCAGTCGGAGGGGGGCAGGGGCGGCCTACGAGCAGTACTTC.

This clonotype has more than one count but fewer than ten. The chain has TRBV28 and TRBJ1-5; D uncertain. The germline CDR1 and CDR2 sequences are MDHEN and SYDVKM. The CDR3 is made up of 15 amino acids. V was shortened by 7 bases and J by 1 base, with 14 bases between the two germline ends. CDR3 region: CASTLSAVSNQPQHF. For the CDR3, the DNA is TGTGCCAGCACCTTATCAGCGGTAAGCAATCAGCCCCAGCATTTT.

The chain combines TRBV18 with TRBJ2-5; no clear D gene. CDR1 KGHSH and CDR2 LQKENI come from the germline V gene. The ends were cut back, 5 bases at V and 1 base at J, with 23 bases in the middle. CDR3 length equals 18 residues. CDR3 in DNA: TGTGCCAGCTCAGGCGGACCTTACTCGTCAGTCGTCCAAGAGACCCAGTACTTC. It specifies CASSGGPYSSVVQETQYF.